The 18 T cell receptor beta chains presented below share a single source sample, sequenced in a study of shared clonotypes between healthy human individuals. Clones were read by immunoSEQ multiplex PCR, and TCRdb kept only the in-frame ones, dropping some. The repertoire holds roughly 1,600,000 clones, with 97% to 99% as singletons. The sample was naive CD4+ T cells sorted from blood. Subset defined: CD45RA+ positively selected. Receptors originate from a man aged 25-40 years in good health.

The chain employs TRBV5-6 and TRBJ2-7; 7 bases are a match to TRBD1. CDR1 is SGHDT and CDR2 is YYEEEE in the germline V gene. Trimming at V came to 1 base and at J to 1 base, leaving 2 bases not matched to a gene. The CDR3 sequence is 14 residues long. The CDR3 bases are TGTGCCAGCAGCTTGACAGGGGTATCCTACGAGCAGTACTTC. This codes for CASSLTGVSYEQYF. Looking up the rest from reference TRBV5-6 and TRBJ2-7 gives the full variable domain: DAGVTQSPTHLIKTRGQQVTLRCSPKSGHDTVSWYQQALGQGPQFIFQYYEEEERQRGNFPDRFSGHQFPNYSSELNVNALLLGDSALYLCASSLTGVSYEQYFGPGTRLTVT.

This clone was seen just once. The gene calls are TRBV5-5 and TRBJ2-7, with D perhaps matching TRBD1 (6 bases). This CDR3 has 17 amino acids. V was cut by 1 base and J by 2 bases, with 19 bases left in between. CDR1 is SGHKS, CDR2 YYEKEE, per germline (reference sequence). DNA of the CDR3: TGTGCCAGCAGCTTGTCCCTCGGGACACATGCGGCCTACGAGCAGTACTTC. Its protein is CASSLSLGTHAAYEQYF.

This chain links TRBV6-4 with TRBJ2-1; the D gene could be TRBD1 or TRBD2 (6 bases each). The germline V and J ends were trimmed by 3 bases and 7 bases, with 13 bases remaining between them. The CDR3 contains 14 residues. CDR1 and CDR2 from the germline V gene are MRHNA and SNTAGT. CDR3 nucleotide sequence: TGTGCCAGCAGTGATTATGTAGGGGGGAATGAGCAGTTCTTC. Translation: CASSDYVGGNEQFF.

The rearrangement links TRBV19 to TRBJ2-1; the D is unclear. The CDR3 is made up of 13 amino acids. Looked up from germline, CDR1 is LNHDA and CDR2 is SQIVND (reference sequence). Trimming took off 9 bases at V and 4 bases at J, with 13 bases between the two ends. The CDR3 region is CASTPDRYNEQFF. The CDR3 coding sequence is TGTGCCAGCACCCCCGACCGATACAATGAGCAGTTCTTC.

This clone was detected only once. This chain uses TRBV9 with TRBJ1-2, with D perhaps matching TRBD1 (5 bases). Deletions cut 3 bases from V and 8 bases from J, with 17 bases between. The CDR3 sequence is 14 residues long. In germline, CDR1 is SGDLS, CDR2 YYNGEE. CDR3 DNA sequence: TGTGCCAGCAGCGCTTGGGACTCAAATCCGGGCTACACCTTC. It translates to CASSAWDSNPGYTF. Complete variable domain (other parts from reference TRBV9 and TRBJ1-2): DSGVTQTPKHLITATGQRVTLRCSPRSGDLSVYWYQQSLDQGLQFLIQYYNGEERAKGNILERFSAQQFPDLHSELNLSSLELGDSALYFCASSAWDSNPGYTFGSGTRLTVV.

The chain links TRBV5-1 to TRBJ2-1; the D gene is possibly TRBD2 (6 bases). This CDR3 is built from 12 residues. V lost 1 base, J lost 10 bases, and 9 bases lay in between. CDR1 is SGHRS, CDR2 YFSETQ, per germline. This CDR3 is CASSLSGREQFF. The CDR3 DNA follows: TGCGCCAGCAGCTTGTCTGGGAGGGAGCAGTTCTTC.

The V call is TRBV2, the J call TRBJ2-7; 7 nucleotides line up with TRBD1. Germline V CDR1 and CDR2: SNHLY, FYNNEI. This CDR3 region has 13 residues. Germline trimming cut 6 bases from V and 3 bases from J; bases unmatched to any gene: 5. The CDR3 here is CASRQGRYYEQYF. DNA for the CDR3: TGTGCCAGCAGACAGGGGCGCTACTACGAGCAGTACTTC.

The rearrangement joins TRBV25-1 to TRBJ2-5, with D perhaps TRBD2 (5 bases). Trimming took 8 bases from V and 5 from J, leaving 21 bases between them. CDR3 size: 15 residues. CDR1 and CDR2 (germline): MGHDK, SYGVNS. CDR3 bases: TGTGCCAGCTCCTCCCATGGGAGAAATCCTGAGACCCAGTACTTC. The encoded protein is CASSSHGRNPETQYF.

The J gene is TRBJ2-2, the V gene TRBV19; no firm D call. Germline V gene sequence: CDR1 LNHDA, CDR2 SQIVND (reference sequence). CDR3 length: 14 amino acids. Trimming pared 6 bases from V and 0 bases from J, leaving 8 bases between. The CDR3 protein is CASRLVSNTGELFF. CDR3 in DNA: TGTGCCAGTAGATTAGTTTCGAACACCGGGGAGCTGTTTTTT.

The V call is TRBV5-4, the J call TRBJ2-5; 8 nucleotides match TRBD2. The CDR3 consists of 15 residues. Per germline, CDR1 SGHNT and CDR2 YYREEE (reference sequence). V gave up 5 bases and J gave up 3 bases; unmatched junction bases: 9. The CDR3: CASSRTSWGEETQYF. The CDR3 region has the DNA TGTGCCAGCAGTCGGACTAGCTGGGGGGAAGAGACCCAGTACTTC. Full variable domain (outside the CDR3, taken from reference TRBV5-4 and TRBJ2-5): ETGVTQSPTHLIKTRGQQVTLRCSSQSGHNTVSWYQQALGQGPQFIFQYYREEENGRGNFPPRFSGLQFPNYSSELNVNALELDDSALYLCASSRTSWGEETQYFGPGTRLLVL.

The chain couples TRBV6-1 to TRBJ1-2; D possibly corresponds to TRBD1 (5 bases). The CDR3 consists of 16 residues. Germline V gene lookup returns CDR1 MNHNS and CDR2 SASEGT. V was clipped by 1 base and J by 3 bases, with 15 bases between them. CDR3 DNA sequence: TGTGCCAGCAGTGAAGGGGGGACGCGGGTGGACTATGGCTACACCTTC. This codes for CASSEGGTRVDYGYTF.

The chain employs TRBV19 and TRBJ2-3; a possible D gene is TRBD1 (6 bases). The CDR3 spans 15 residues. Trimming cost V 7 bases and J 1 base, with 15 bases left between them. Germline CDR1 and CDR2: LNHDA and SQIVND (reference sequence). CDR3 sequence (DNA): TGTGCCAGTACTACTTTGGGGGCCCGCACAGATACGCAGTATTTT. Protein product: CASTTLGARTDTQYF.

The gene calls are TRBV6-5 and TRBJ2-1; 7 bases are shared with TRBD2. Trimming at V came to 2 bases and at J to 0 bases, leaving 4 bases not matched to a gene. The length of the CDR3 is 16 residues. Germline-derived CDR1 and CDR2 are MNHEY and SVGAGI. In DNA form, the CDR3 reads TGTGCCAGCAGTTACACGGGCGGGAGCTCCTACAATGAGCAGTTCTTC. Its translation: CASSYTGGSSYNEQFF.

The rearrangement links TRBV9 to TRBJ2-3; TRBD2 aligns across 11 bases. The CDR3 has 17 amino acids. The V gene end was trimmed by 3 bases and the J gene end by 0 bases; junction bases not matched to a gene: 6. In germline, CDR1 is SGDLS, CDR2 YYNGEE. CDR3 amino acids: CASSGTSGSPSTDTQYF. The CDR3 DNA sequence: TGTGCCAGCAGCGGAACTAGCGGGAGCCCTAGCACAGATACGCAGTATTTT. Supplemented by reference TRBV9 and TRBJ2-3, the full variable domain reads DSGVTQTPKHLITATGQRVTLRCSPRSGDLSVYWYQQSLDQGLQFLIQYYNGEERAKGNILERFSAQQFPDLHSELNLSSLELGDSALYFCASSGTSGSPSTDTQYFGPGTRLTVL.

This chain links TRBV11-2 with TRBJ2-7; tentative D call: TRBD1 (5 bases). The CDR3 loop spans 12 amino acids. CDR1 and CDR2 (germline): SGHAT, FQNNGV. Trimming took 6 bases from V and 4 from J, leaving 10 bases between them. In DNA form, the CDR3 reads TGTGCCAGCAGTCCTGACAGATACGAGCAGTACTTC. It is translated as CASSPDRYEQYF. Looking up the rest from reference TRBV11-2 and TRBJ2-7 gives the full variable domain: EAGVAQSPRYKIIEKRQSVAFWCNPISGHATLYWYQQILGQGPKLLIQFQNNGVVDDSQLPKDRFSAERLKGVDSTLKIQPAKLEDSAVYLCASSPDRYEQYFGPGTRLTVT.

Comments on this clone: Additional DNA sequences in this sample encode the identical CDR3. The chain employs TRBV5-1 and TRBJ2-1; D gene unclear. The ends were cut back, 0 bases at V and 6 bases at J, with 7 bases in the middle. Per germline, CDR1 SGHRS and CDR2 YFSETQ. The CDR3 totals 13 residues. CDR3 DNA: TGCGCCAGCAGCTTGGGGACCCGCAATGAGCAGTTCTTC. Amino acids: CASSLGTRNEQFF.

The chain has TRBV5-1 and TRBJ2-2, with D possibly TRBD1 on 6 matching bases. V lost 3 bases, J lost 7 bases, and 13 bases lay in between. Germline V CDR1 and CDR2: SGHRS, YFSETQ. CDR3 length: 14 residues. The CDR3 DNA sequence: TGCGCCAGCAGCTGGACGATGACAGGCGGGGAGCTGTTTTTT. Translation: CASSWTMTGGELFF.

This chain connects TRBV4-3 to TRBJ1-4; D unresolved. Per germline, CDR1 LGHNA and CDR2 YSLEER. Trimming left V 0 bases short and J 11 bases short, with 16 bases between. This CDR3 comprises 15 residues. The CDR3, as DNA: TGCGCCAGCAGCCAAGATCTGATGGTCTCCGGGAAACTGTTTTTT. Translation gives CASSQDLMVSGKLFF.